These T cell receptor beta chains were read from a single sample in a study of T cell repertoires in cytomegalovirus infection. Each CDR3 protein gets one entry after TCRdb re-called the reads with MiXCR. The table includes over 250,000 distinct CDR3 sequences, roughly a quarter detected once. The sample comprised PBMCs. The origin of the receptors is a human donor in good health (CMV status not recorded). Some clones in this sample may be carry-over from other donors' samples. Each CDR3 is given with its conserved first and last residue. The D gene is left open where the match is weak. Clone size is not always given. Where it is, it says once, few, many or a class for expanded clones.

clone_size d_call j_call v_call cdr3_nt cdr3_aa
few - TRBJ2-6 TRBV6-2/TRBV6-3 TGTGCCAGCGAGTCAATAGGGATAGCAGGGGCCAACGTCCTGACTTTC CASESIGIAGANVLTF
many TRBD2 TRBJ2-7 TRBV7-2 TGTGCCAGCAGCTCGACTAGCGGGAGGGGTTTTCCCTACGAGCAGTACTTC CASSSTSGRGFPYEQYF
- TRBD1 TRBJ1-5 TRBV7-8 TGTGCCAGCAGCTCACAGGGGCGGGATCAGCCCCAGCATTTT CASSSQGRDQPQHF
- TRBD2 TRBJ2-1 TRBV28 TGTGCCAGCAGTATACCGGGACTAGCGGGACTCAATGAGCAGTTCTTC CASSIPGLAGLNEQFF
once - TRBJ1-3 TRBV28 TGTGCCAGCAGTTTCGATGTGGACACCGGAAACACCATATATTTT CASSFDVDTGNTIYF
- - TRBJ2-1 TRBV2 TGTGCCTGGGGGGGCAGAGGATACAATGAGCAGTTCTTC CAWGGRGYNEQFF
many - TRBJ1-1 TRBV25-1 TGTGCCAGCAGTGAGAACAGGGATGGCACTGAAGCTTTCTTT CASSENRDGTEAFF
- TRBD1 TRBJ1-6 TRBV5-5 TGTGCCAGCAGCGAGGGACAGTTAACTGGACCCCTCCACTTT CASSEGQLTGPLHF
- - TRBJ2-5 TRBV6-4 TGTGCCAGCAGTGACACAGGGCAAGAGACCCAGTACTTC CASSDTGQETQYF
- TRBD2 TRBJ2-1 TRBV6-2/TRBV6-3 TGTGCCAGCATCCCCAGCGGGAGGGGGTACAATGAGCAGTTCTTC CASIPSGRGYNEQFF
few - TRBJ1-1 TRBV14 TGTGCCAGCAGCCGATACAGGGTTGAAGCTTTCTTT CASSRYRVEAFF
- - TRBJ1-6 TRBV11-2 TGTGCCAGCAGCCGAGGGGCCGGGACCGGTGATTCACCCCTCCACTTT CASSRGAGTGDSPLHF
once TRBD1 TRBJ2-6 TRBV27 TGTGCCAGCAGTGTGACAGGGGCAGGTGGGGCCAACGTCCTGACTTTC CASSVTGAGGANVLTF
- - TRBJ2-1 TRBV5-1 TGCGCCAGCAGACAGGAGGCGACCTACAATGAGCAGTTCTTC CASRQEATYNEQFF
few - TRBJ2-1 TRBV20-1 TGCAGTGCCCCCCCCCCGCGGGGGCTCTCCTACAATGAGCAGTTCTTC CSAPPPRGLSYNEQFF
many - TRBJ1-6 TRBV11-3 TGTGCCAGCAGCTCCCAAGGGCGGAATAATTCACCCCTCCACTTT CASSSQGRNNSPLHF
many - TRBJ1-5 TRBV7-2 TGTGCCAGCAGCTTAGGGTTACGGCAGGAGAATCAGCCCCAGCATTTT CASSLGLRQENQPQHF
once TRBD2 TRBJ2-7 TRBV20-1 TGCAGTGCTGGCCGACTAGCGGGGGCCTACGAGCAGTACTTC CSAGRLAGAYEQYF
- TRBD2 TRBJ2-1 TRBV6-6 TGTGCCAGCAGTTACTCCGCCCTAGCGGGATTCTACAATGAGCAGTTCTTC CASSYSALAGFYNEQFF
many - TRBJ1-3 TRBV5-1 TGCGCCAGCAGCCGGGACGGAGTACTCTCTGGAAACACCATATATTTT CASSRDGVLSGNTIYF
- - TRBJ1-3 TRBV25-1 TGTGCCAGCAGTGAATGGGGAAACACCATATATTTT CASSEWGNTIYF
many - TRBJ2-3 TRBV7-2 TGTGCCAGCAGCTTAAGGAGCAGCGGACGACCTAGGGCAGATACGCAGTATTTT CASSLRSSGRPRADTQYF
few - TRBJ1-4 TRBV20-1 TGCAGTGCTAGTCCCGGGACATTTACGAGAACTAATGAAAAACTGTTTTTT CSASPGTFTRTNEKLFF
few TRBD1 TRBJ2-5 TRBV18 TGTGCCAGCTCACCACAACAGGGGTTATTGGAGACCCAGTACTTC CASSPQQGLLETQYF
- TRBD2 TRBJ2-2 TRBV28 TGTGCCAGCCAAACTAGCGGGAGGGCCTTCGGGGAGCTGTTTTTT CASQTSGRAFGELFF
- - TRBJ2-3 TRBV6-5 TGTGCCAGCAGGACCCGGCCCGGGGCGGCGGATACGCAGTATTTT CASRTRPGAADTQYF
- TRBD2 TRBJ2-7 TRBV15 TGTGCCACCAAACCGGGACTAGGACCCTACGAGCAGTACTTC CATKPGLGPYEQYF
few - TRBJ2-5 TRBV7-2 TGTGCCAGCAGTCCAGGGACCGTAGAGACCCAGTACTTC CASSPGTVETQYF
- TRBD1 TRBJ2-1 TRBV5-1 TGCGCCAGCAGCTTGGTGGGACAGGGGTCCTACAATGAGCAGTTCTTC CASSLVGQGSYNEQFF
- - TRBJ1-4 TRBV5-1 TGCGCCAGCAGCTTGGCCAAGAGGGCAGATGAAAAACTGTTTTTT CASSLAKRADEKLFF
few - TRBJ1-1 TRBV28 TGTGCCAGCAGAGAGACCAACACTGAAGCTTTCTTT CASRETNTEAFF
- - TRBJ2-5 TRBV10-3 TGTGCCATCAGTCCGGGACCGCAAGAGACCCAGTACTTC CAISPGPQETQYF
- TRBD1 TRBJ2-7 TRBV6-6 TGTGCCAGCAGCCGACCGGGACAGGGGATCTCCTACGAGCAGTACTTC CASSRPGQGISYEQYF
- - TRBJ2-2 TRBV28 TGTGCCAGCAGACAGACCGGGACTGTCACCGGGGAGCTGTTTTTT CASRQTGTVTGELFF
many - TRBJ1-6 TRBV7-2 TGTGCCAGCAGCGCACGCTTTGATAATTCACCCCTCCACTTT CASSARFDNSPLHF
- - TRBJ2-1 TRBV24-1 TGTGCCACCAGTGCCTTCCCCAGGGATGAGCAGTTCTTC CATSAFPRDEQFF
many - TRBJ2-7 TRBV7-2 TGTGCCAGCAGTTTTGACTCCTACGAGCAGTACTTC CASSFDSYEQYF
many - TRBJ2-5 TRBV6-1 TGTGCCAGCAGTGAACCTACAGGGTGGGAGACCCAGTACTTC CASSEPTGWETQYF
many TRBD1 TRBJ2-7 TRBV7-2 TGTGCCAGCAGCTTAGCCTCGGGACAGGGGCTCTACGAGCAGTACTTC CASSLASGQGLYEQYF